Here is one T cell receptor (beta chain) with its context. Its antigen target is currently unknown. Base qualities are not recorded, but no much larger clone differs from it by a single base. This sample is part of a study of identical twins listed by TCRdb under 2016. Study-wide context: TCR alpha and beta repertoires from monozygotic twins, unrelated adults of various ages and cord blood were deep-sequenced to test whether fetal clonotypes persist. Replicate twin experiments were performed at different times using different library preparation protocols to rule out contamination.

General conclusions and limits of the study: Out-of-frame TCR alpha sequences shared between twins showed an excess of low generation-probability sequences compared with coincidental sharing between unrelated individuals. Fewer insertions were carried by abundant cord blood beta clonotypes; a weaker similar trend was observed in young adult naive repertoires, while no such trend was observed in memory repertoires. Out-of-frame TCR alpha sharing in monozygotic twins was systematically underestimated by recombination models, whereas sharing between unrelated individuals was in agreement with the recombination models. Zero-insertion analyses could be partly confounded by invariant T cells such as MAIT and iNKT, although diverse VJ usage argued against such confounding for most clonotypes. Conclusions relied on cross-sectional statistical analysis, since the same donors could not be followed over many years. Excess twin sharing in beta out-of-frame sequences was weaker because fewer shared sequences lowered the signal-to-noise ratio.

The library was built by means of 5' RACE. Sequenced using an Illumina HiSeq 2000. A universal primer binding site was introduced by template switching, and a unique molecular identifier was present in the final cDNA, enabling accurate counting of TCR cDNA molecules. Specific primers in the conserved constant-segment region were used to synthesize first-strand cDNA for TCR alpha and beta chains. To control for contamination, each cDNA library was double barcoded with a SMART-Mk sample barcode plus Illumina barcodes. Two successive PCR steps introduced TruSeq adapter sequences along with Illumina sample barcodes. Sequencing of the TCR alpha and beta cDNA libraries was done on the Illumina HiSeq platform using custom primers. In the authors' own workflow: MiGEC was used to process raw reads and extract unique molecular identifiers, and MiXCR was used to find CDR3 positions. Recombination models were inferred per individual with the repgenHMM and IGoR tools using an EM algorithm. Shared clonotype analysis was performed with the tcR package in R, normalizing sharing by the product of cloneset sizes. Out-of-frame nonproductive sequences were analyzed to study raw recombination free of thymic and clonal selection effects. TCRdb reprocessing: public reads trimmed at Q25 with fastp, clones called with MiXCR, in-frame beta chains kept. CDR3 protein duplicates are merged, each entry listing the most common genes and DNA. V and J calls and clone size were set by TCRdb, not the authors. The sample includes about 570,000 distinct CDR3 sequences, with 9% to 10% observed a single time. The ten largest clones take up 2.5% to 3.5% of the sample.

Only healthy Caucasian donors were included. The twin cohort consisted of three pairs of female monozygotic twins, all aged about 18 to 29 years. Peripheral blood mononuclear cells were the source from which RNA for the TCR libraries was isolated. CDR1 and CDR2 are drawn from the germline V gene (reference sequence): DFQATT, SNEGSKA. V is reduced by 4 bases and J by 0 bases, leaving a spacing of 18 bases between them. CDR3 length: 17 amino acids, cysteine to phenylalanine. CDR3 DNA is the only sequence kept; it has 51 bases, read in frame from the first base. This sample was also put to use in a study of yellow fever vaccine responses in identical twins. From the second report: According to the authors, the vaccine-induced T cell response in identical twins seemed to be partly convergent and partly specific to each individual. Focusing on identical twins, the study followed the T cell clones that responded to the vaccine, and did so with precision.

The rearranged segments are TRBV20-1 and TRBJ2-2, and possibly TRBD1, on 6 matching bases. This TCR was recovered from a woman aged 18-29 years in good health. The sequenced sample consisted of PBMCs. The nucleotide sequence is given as TGCAGTGCTAAACGAAGAGAATGGACAGCGAACACCGGGGAGCTGTTTTTT. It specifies CSAKRREWTANTGELFF.